This TCR beta chain stems from a study of neurological immune-mediated disorders. At the level of the study: Relapsing-remitting disease affected roughly 30, and secondary progressive 3, of roughly 34 multiple sclerosis patients.

This clonotype was observed many times. Every sequencing run drew on 15-18 subjects and yielded over 190 million TCR-beta sequences. TCRdb re-derived calls from the 5' RACE reads in MiXCR, one entry per CDR3 protein. The sample records approximately 26,000 distinct CDR3 sequences, 2.5% being singletons. This TCR was sampled from a woman in her forties or fifties with multiple sclerosis. Material for sequencing was PBMCs.

DNA for the CDR3: TGCGCCAGCAGCAAGGAACAGGGGGAGAACACTGAAGCTTTCTTT. Protein product: CASSKEQGENTEAFF. The chain is built from TRBV5-1 and TRBJ1-1, with 8 bases lining up with TRBD1. Germline V gene lookup returns CDR1 SGHRS and CDR2 YFSETQ. The J segment lost 1 base and the V segment lost 4 bases, leaving 6 bases of the junction unmatched. The CDR3 is 15 residues long. The whole variable domain, filled in from reference TRBV5-1 and TRBJ1-1, reads KAGVTQTPRYLIKTRGQQVTLSCSPISGHRSVSWYQQTPGQGLQFLFEYFSETQRNKGNFPGRFSGRQFSNSRSEMNVSTLELGDSALYLCASSKEQGENTEAFFGQGTRLTVV.